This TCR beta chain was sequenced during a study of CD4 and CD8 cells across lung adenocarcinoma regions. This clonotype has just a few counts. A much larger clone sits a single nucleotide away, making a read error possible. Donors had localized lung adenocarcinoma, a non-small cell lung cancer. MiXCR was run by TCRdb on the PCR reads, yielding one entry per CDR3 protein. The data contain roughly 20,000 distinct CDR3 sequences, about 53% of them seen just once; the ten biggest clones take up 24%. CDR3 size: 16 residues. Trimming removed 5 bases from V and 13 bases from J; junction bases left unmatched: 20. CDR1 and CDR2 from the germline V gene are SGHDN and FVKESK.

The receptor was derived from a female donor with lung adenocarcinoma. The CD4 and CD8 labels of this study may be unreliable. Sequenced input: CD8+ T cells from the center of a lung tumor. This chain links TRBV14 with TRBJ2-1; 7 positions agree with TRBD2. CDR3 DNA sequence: TGTGCCAGCAGCTTCCGGGACGGGACTAACCAAGAGACCCAGTTCTTC. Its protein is CASSFRDGTNQETQFF.